The rows below give T cell receptor beta chains drawn from one sample of a study of technical replicates of blood from a handful of donors. The protocol was immunoSEQ multiplex PCR, while the TCRdb copy is restricted to in-frame clones and leaves out a portion. The table shows about 81,000 clones, with 70% to 90% occurring only once. Sequenced sample: PBMCs. The receptors shown here come from a human donor in good health. Some clones in this sample may be carry-over from other donors' samples. CDR3s include the opening cysteine and the closing phenylalanine or tryptophan. The order of the fields is D gene, clone size, V gene, J gene, CDR3 protein, CDR3 DNA. The D gene is left open where the match is weak. Size tells how often a clone was seen (once, few, many) or the class of an expanded clone, and some rows leave it out.

TRBD1	-	TRBV18	TRBJ2-5	CASSPPRRTGKEETQYF	TGTGCCAGCTCACCACCGAGGCGGACAGGGAAGGAAGAGACCCAGTACTTC
-	-	TRBV9	TRBJ2-3	CASSEGETRGDTQYF	TGTGCCAGCAGCGAGGGGGAAACTAGGGGAGATACGCAGTATTTT
TRBD1	-	TRBV30	TRBJ1-2	CAWSVGGLYGYTF	TGTGCCTGGAGTGTAGGGGGCCTCTATGGCTACACCTTC
-	-	TRBV7-3	TRBJ1-2	CASSQRGSNYGYTF	TGTGCCAGCAGCCAACGCGGCAGCAACTATGGCTACACCTTC
-	-	TRBV5-6	TRBJ1-4	CASSLLAGINEKLFF	TGTGCCAGCAGCTTGTTAGCGGGGATTAATGAAAAACTGTTTTTT
TRBD1	-	TRBV5-4	TRBJ1-2	CASSRKGADGYTF	TGTGCCAGCAGCCGCAAGGGGGCTGACGGCTACACCTTC
-	-	TRBV4-3	TRBJ2-5	CASSQDLLAETQYF	TGCGCCAGCAGCCAAGACTTGTTGGCTGAGACCCAGTACTTC
-	-	TRBV30	TRBJ1-5	CAWGHDRRNQPQHF	TGTGCCTGGGGCCACGACAGGCGAAATCAGCCCCAGCATTTT
TRBD1	-	TRBV4-1	TRBJ2-7	CASSHAGQGAHEQYF	TGCGCCAGCAGCCATGCGGGACAGGGGGCGCATGAGCAGTACTTC
TRBD1	-	TRBV7-8	TRBJ2-5	CASSPQTGDQETQYF	TGTGCCAGCAGCCCTCAGACAGGGGATCAAGAGACCCAGTACTTC
-	-	TRBV6-6	TRBJ2-2	CAFSGNTGELFF	TGTGCGTTTAGCGGGAACACCGGGGAGCTGTTTTTT
-	-	TRBV18	TRBJ1-1	CASSPTAEAFF	TGTGCCAGCTCACCTACTGCTGAAGCTTTCTTT
TRBD1	-	TRBV19	TRBJ1-1	CASTPSTGRHTEAFF	TGTGCCAGTACCCCATCGACAGGGAGGCACACTGAAGCTTTCTTT
TRBD2	-	TRBV10-1	TRBJ2-7	CARKGLAYEQYF	TGCGCCAGGAAAGGACTAGCATACGAGCAGTACTTC
TRBD2	-	TRBV7-9	TRBJ2-1	CASSISGRTYEQFF	TGTGCCAGCAGCATTAGCGGGAGAACCTATGAGCAGTTCTTC
-	-	TRBV7-2	TRBJ2-1	CASSLTGGVDNEQFF	TGTGCCAGCAGCTTAACCGGGGGAGTTGACAATGAGCAGTTCTTC
TRBD1	once	TRBV7-8	TRBJ2-1	CASSPGTGGLDEQFF	TGTGCCAGCAGCCCCGGGACAGGGGGTTTGGATGAGCAGTTCTTC
-	-	TRBV27	TRBJ1-4	CASSLSWGANEKLFF	TGTGCCAGCAGCCTATCTTGGGGGGCTAATGAAAAACTGTTTTTT
TRBD2	-	TRBV9	TRBJ2-5	CASGLSGGGPGWETQYF	TGTGCCAGCGGACTTAGCGGGGGAGGGCCCGGATGGGAGACCCAGTACTTC
-	-	TRBV4-3	TRBJ1-2	CASSQDRRNYGYTF	TGCGCCAGCAGCCAGGACAGAAGAAACTATGGCTACACCTTC
-	-	TRBV5-5	TRBJ2-4	CASSLGERSVGNIQYF	TGTGCCAGCAGCTTGGGGGAGCGCTCCGTGGGAAACATTCAGTACTTC
TRBD2	-	TRBV9	TRBJ2-5	CASSPGTSGGARETQYF	TGTGCCAGCAGCCCGGGGACTAGCGGGGGGGCAAGGGAGACCCAGTACTTC